This TCR beta chain is from a study of CD8 T cells in ankylosing spondylitis. Study outcomes and limitations: Several highly homologous variants made up a TCR beta motif, and this motif appeared characteristic of ankylosing spondylitis blood. Certain motif variants had earlier appeared in reactive arthritis synovial fluid and blood. Disease-linked clones had a CD8+ phenotype and relatively low frequency in peripheral blood. From matched ankylosing spondylitis synovial fluid, disease-linked clones were reportedly recovered at significantly enriched levels.

The V end was cut by 4 bases, the J end by 7 bases, with 17 bases between. Germline V gene sequence: CDR1 MGHRA, CDR2 YSYEKL. CDR3 length: 15 residues. TCRdb independently ran MiXCR on the 5' RACE reads; one entry per CDR3 protein. The sample has some 180,000 distinct CDR3 sequences; roughly 18% are singletons. This clonotype appeared many times. The antigen is unknown. The sequencing sample was made of blood, either unsorted or a sorted T cell fraction (not recorded which). The chain joins TRBV4-1 to TRBJ2-1; D is perhaps TRBD1 (6 bases). The clonotype originates from a male donor between 10 and 30 years old with ankylosing spondylitis or in good health (not recorded which). Written as DNA, the CDR3 is TGCGCCAGCAGCCCCTTGGGGGCAGGGTGGAATGAGCAGTTCTTC. Its protein product is CASSPLGAGWNEQFF.